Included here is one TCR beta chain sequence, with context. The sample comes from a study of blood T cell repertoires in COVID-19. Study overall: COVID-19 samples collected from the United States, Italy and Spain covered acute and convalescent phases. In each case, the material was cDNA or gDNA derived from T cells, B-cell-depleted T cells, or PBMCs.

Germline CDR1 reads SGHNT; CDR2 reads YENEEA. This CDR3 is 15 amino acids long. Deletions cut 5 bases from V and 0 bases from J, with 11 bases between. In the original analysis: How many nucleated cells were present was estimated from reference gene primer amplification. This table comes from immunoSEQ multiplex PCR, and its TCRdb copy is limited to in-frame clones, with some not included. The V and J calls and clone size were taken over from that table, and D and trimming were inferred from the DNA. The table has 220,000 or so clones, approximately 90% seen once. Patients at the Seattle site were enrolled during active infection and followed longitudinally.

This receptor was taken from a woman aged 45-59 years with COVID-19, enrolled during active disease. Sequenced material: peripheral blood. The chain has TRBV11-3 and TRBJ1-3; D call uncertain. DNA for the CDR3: TGTGCCAGCAGCCTTCGGGTTACCTCTGGAAACACCATATATTTT. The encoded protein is CASSLRVTSGNTIYF.